The source of this T cell receptor beta chain is a study of CD8+ T cells in alopecia areata. Study details: A regimen of oral tofacitinib, 5 to 10 mg twice daily, was given to treated patients. Patients took tofacitinib for 6 to 18 months, followed by 6 drug-free months. Study-wide results and caveats: Lesional scalp, especially alopecia totalis/universalis, showed higher clonality than normal scalp.

The V end was cut by 1 base, the J end by 1 base, with 10 bases between. This CDR3 region has 14 residues. The germline V gene has CDR1 GTSNPN and CDR2 SVGIG (reference sequence). A remark on this clone: No antigen is known for it.

In alopecia areata patients, both lesional scalp punch biopsies and peripheral blood were collected. Investigators isolated RNA and reverse transcribed it into cDNA to act as the sequencing template. TCRdb's table, derived via immunoSEQ multiplex PCR, lists solely in-frame clones and lacks some. The data show 160,000 or so clones, 40% to 65% seen once. Sequences were derived from CD8+ T cells sorted from blood, sampled at week 0. The receptor's source is a human donor with alopecia areata. The chain couples TRBV30 to TRBJ2-5; D remains ambiguous. DNA for the CDR3: TGTGCCTGGAGTGCGACCGCGTCCCAAGAGACCCAGTACTTC. Translating gives CAWSATASQETQYF. Based on the CDR3 plus reference TRBV30 and TRBJ2-5, the full variable domain is SQTIHQWPATLVQPVGSPLSLECTVEGTSNPNLYWYRQAAGRGLQLLFYSVGIGQISSEVPQNLSASRPQDRQFILSSKKLLLSDSGFYLCAWSATASQETQYFGPGTRLLVL.